Each of the 8 T cell receptor beta chains below was sequenced from the same sample in a study of blood T cells in healthy people across ages. Alongside a J-beta primer mix, a sample-barcoded 5' primer served in a second PCR lasting about 6 to 11 cycles. TCRdb processed the 5' RACE reads anew with MiXCR; each CDR3 protein has one entry. This sample has roughly 1,000,000 distinct CDR3 sequences, with almost 25% found just once. In addition, the sample was reused for a study of T cells of mothers and their children.

Specimen: blood. These receptors originate from a girl aged 2 to 9 in good health.

A note on this clonotype: One end of the junction varies from germline; a read error may be responsible. V gene TRBV2 combines with J gene TRBJ2-5; 10 bases are a match to TRBD2. Germline CDR1 is SNHLY and CDR2 is FYNNEI. The CDR3 is 15 amino acids. The CDR3: CASSHSSGSMETRYF. The DNA of the CDR3 is TGTGCCAGCAGCCACTCTAGCGGGAGTATGGAGACCCGGTACTTC.

This clonotype was seen many times. Here the CDR3 reads CASSGWDSKETQYF. The CDR3 nucleotides read TGTGCCAGCAGCGGATGGGACAGTAAAGAGACCCAGTACTTC. The rearrangement joins TRBV7-9 to TRBJ2-5, with TRBD1 matching over 7 bases. The CDR3 is 14 residues long. V shed 5 bases, J shed 3 bases, and the junction held 6 bases outside the gene matches. Germline-derived CDR1 and CDR2 are SEHNR and FQNEAQ (reference sequence). Variable domain in full (rest from reference TRBV7-9 and TRBJ2-5): DTGVSQNPRHKITKRGQNVTFRCDPISEHNRLYWYRQTLGQGPEFLTYFQNEAQLEKSRLLSDRFSAERPKGSFSTLEIQRTEQGDSAMYLCASSGWDSKETQYFGPGTRLLVL.

With respect to this clonotype: One end of the junction fails to match germline, which may point to a read error. The chain combines TRBV12-3 or TRBV12-4 with TRBJ2-1, with TRBD2 identical over 7 bases. This CDR3 region has 14 residues. CDR3 sequence (DNA): TGTGCCAGCAGTTTGGGGAGGGACCGCTCGCCGAAGTACTTC. Translated, it gives CASSLGRDRSPKYF.

V usage is TRBV5-5 and J usage is TRBJ2-2; D is ambiguous. The CDR3 is 12 residues long. Trimming took 7 bases from V and 8 from J, leaving 12 bases between them. Germline CDR1 is SGHKS and CDR2 is YYEKEE (reference sequence). CDR3 coding DNA: TGTGCCAGCTTCTCCGGGTTAGGGGAGCTGTTTTTT. As protein: CASFSGLGELFF.

This rearrangement joins TRBV12-3 or TRBV12-4 to TRBJ1-1; D is possibly TRBD1 (5 bases). The ends were cut back, 3 bases at V and 2 bases at J, with 10 bases in the middle. The CDR3 sequence is 14 residues long. CDR3 region: CASSFDRFNTEAFF. DNA for the CDR3: TGTGCCAGCAGTTTTGACAGATTTAACACTGAAGCTTTCTTT.

This clonotype came up a few times. The rearrangement links TRBV9 to TRBJ2-3, with D maybe TRBD1 (5 bases). The germline V and J ends were trimmed by 6 bases and 2 bases, with 10 bases remaining between them. Looked up from germline, CDR1 is SGDLS and CDR2 is YYNGEE. This CDR3 has 13 residues. This chain's CDR3 is CASNDRNTDTQYF. Written as DNA, the CDR3 is TGTGCCAGCAATGACAGAAACACAGATACGCAGTATTTT. Full variable domain (rest looked up from reference TRBV9 and TRBJ2-3): DSGVTQTPKHLITATGQRVTLRCSPRSGDLSVYWYQQSLDQGLQFLIQYYNGEERAKGNILERFSAQQFPDLHSELNLSSLELGDSALYFCASNDRNTDTQYFGPGTRLTVL.

This clonotype was seen more than once but under ten times. V is TRBV20-1 and J is TRBJ2-3; D possibly corresponds to TRBD2 (6 bases). Germline V gives CDR1 DFQATT, CDR2 SNEGSKA (reference sequence). The CDR3 loop spans 15 amino acids. V lost 0 bases and J lost 5, with 15 bases in between. The CDR3 sequence is CSARDLNGDLDTQYF. CDR3 nucleotide sequence: TGCAGTGCTAGAGATTTAAACGGGGACTTAGATACGCAGTATTTT.

This clonotype appeared a few times. The rearrangement joins TRBV20-1 to TRBJ1-1, with a possible D match to TRBD1 (5 bases). From germline, CDR1 is DFQATT and CDR2 SNEGSKA (reference sequence). The CDR3 extends over 12 amino acids. The CDR3 nucleotides read TGCGGCGCAAGGGGCAGGAACACTGAAGCTTTCTTT. This translates into CGARGRNTEAFF.